Included here is one TCR beta chain sequence, with context. This specimen belongs to a study of shared clonotypes between healthy human individuals. Clones were sequenced by immunoSEQ multiplex PCR, and TCRdb holds only the in-frame ones, with some missing. The sample records about 2 million clones, 95% being singletons. The source material was naive CD4+ T cells sorted from blood. Specified subset: CD45RA+ positively selected. The source is a man between 18 and 29 years old in good health.

Written as DNA, the CDR3 is TGTGCCAGTGCAGGGGGTGACTCCTACGAGCAGTACTTC. Translating it yields CASAGGDSYEQYF. The rearrangement uses TRBV18 and TRBJ2-7; TRBD1 matches at 7 bases. Per germline, CDR1 KGHSH and CDR2 LQKENI. The CDR3 has 13 residues. With V trimmed by 9 bases and J by 0 bases, 5 bases remained unmatched.